The rows below give T cell receptor beta chains drawn from one sample of a study of cytomegalovirus exposure and HLA in healthy donors. Sequencing was performed with immunoSEQ multiplex PCR; in TCRdb, only in-frame clones are kept and a portion is missing. This table holds roughly 78,000 clones, 50% to 80% found once. The specimen sequenced was PBMCs. The receptors were sampled from a man aged 35 to 55 in good health and CMV-seropositive. CDR3s include the opening cysteine and the closing phenylalanine or tryptophan. Fields, in order: CDR3 length, D gene, J gene, V gene, clone size, CDR3 DNA, CDR3 protein. A D gene is named only where the DNA matches it firmly. Rows give clone size only sometimes, using once, few, many, or a class for an expanded clone.

CDR3 length: 12
D gene: NA
J gene: TRBJ1-5
V gene: TRBV19
clone size: few
CDR3 DNA: TGTGCCAGTAGTGGAGGCGGGCAGCCCCAGCATTTT
CDR3 protein: CASSGGGQPQHF

CDR3 length: 15
D gene: NA
J gene: TRBJ2-7
V gene: TRBV4-2
clone size: NA
CDR3 DNA: TGTGCCAGCAGCCAGAGGGGCAGGGGGGCCTACGAGCAGTACTTC
CDR3 protein: CASSQRGRGAYEQYF

CDR3 length: 18
D gene: TRBD2
J gene: TRBJ2-7
V gene: TRBV4-2
clone size: NA
CDR3 DNA: TGTGCCAGCAGCCAAGATTTGGTCGGTGCTAGCGGGGCCTACGAGCAGTACTTC
CDR3 protein: CASSQDLVGASGAYEQYF

CDR3 length: 14
D gene: TRBD1
J gene: TRBJ2-7
V gene: TRBV14
clone size: NA
CDR3 DNA: TGTGCCAGCAGCCTCCCAGGGGGATCGTACGAGCAGTACTTC
CDR3 protein: CASSLPGGSYEQYF

CDR3 length: 14
D gene: NA
J gene: TRBJ1-2
V gene: TRBV2
clone size: once
CDR3 DNA: TGTGCCAGCAGTGAATTAAGACAAGTCTATGGCTACACCTTC
CDR3 protein: CASSELRQVYGYTF

CDR3 length: 12
D gene: TRBD1
J gene: TRBJ2-5
V gene: TRBV29-1
clone size: NA
CDR3 DNA: TGCAGCGCGGACAGGGGGCTAATTGAGCAGTACTTC
CDR3 protein: CSADRGLIEQYF

CDR3 length: 14
D gene: NA
J gene: TRBJ2-3
V gene: TRBV10-3
clone size: NA
CDR3 DNA: TGTGCCACCGGACAGGGAGGGGCCACAGATACGCAGTATTTT
CDR3 protein: CATGQGGATDTQYF

CDR3 length: 13
D gene: NA
J gene: TRBJ2-1
V gene: TRBV5-6
clone size: NA
CDR3 DNA: TGTGCCAGCGGACTAGGGGGGGCTAATGAGCAGTTCTTC
CDR3 protein: CASGLGGANEQFF

CDR3 length: 16
D gene: TRBD1
J gene: TRBJ2-4
V gene: TRBV2
clone size: NA
CDR3 DNA: TGTGCCAGCAGTGAAGGGACAGGGGGAGCCAAAAACATTCAGTACTTC
CDR3 protein: CASSEGTGGAKNIQYF

CDR3 length: 12
D gene: TRBD2
J gene: TRBJ2-5
V gene: TRBV2
clone size: NA
CDR3 DNA: TGTGCCAGCAGTGGGGGGGGTGGGACCCAGTACTTC
CDR3 protein: CASSGGGGTQYF

CDR3 length: 16
D gene: TRBD1
J gene: TRBJ1-4
V gene: TRBV10-3
clone size: few
CDR3 DNA: TGTGCCATCGGGGGACAGGAGGACTCGACTAATGAAAAACTGTTTTTT
CDR3 protein: CAIGGQEDSTNEKLFF

CDR3 length: 18
D gene: TRBD2
J gene: TRBJ2-3
V gene: TRBV15
clone size: NA
CDR3 DNA: TGTGCCACCAGCATAATAGCGGGGGGGTCCCTTGGCACAGATACGCAGTATTTT
CDR3 protein: CATSIIAGGSLGTDTQYF

CDR3 length: 13
D gene: TRBD1
J gene: TRBJ1-5
V gene: TRBV30
clone size: NA
CDR3 DNA: TGTGCCTGGAGGGACAGGGCCGATCAGCCCCAGCATTTT
CDR3 protein: CAWRDRADQPQHF

CDR3 length: 16
D gene: TRBD2
J gene: TRBJ2-3
V gene: TRBV19
clone size: NA
CDR3 DNA: TGTGCCACCAACTCCCCAGGGCTAGCGGGGGGAGATACGCAGTATTTT
CDR3 protein: CATNSPGLAGGDTQYF

CDR3 length: 13
D gene: NA
J gene: TRBJ1-1
V gene: TRBV6-5
clone size: NA
CDR3 DNA: TGTGCCAGCAGCAATAGACAGAACACTGAAGCTTTCTTT
CDR3 protein: CASSNRQNTEAFF

CDR3 length: 14
D gene: TRBD1
J gene: TRBJ1-6
V gene: TRBV6-1
clone size: NA
CDR3 DNA: TGTGCCAGCACCCTTGGACAGGGTAATTCACCCCTCCACTTT
CDR3 protein: CASTLGQGNSPLHF

CDR3 length: 15
D gene: TRBD1
J gene: TRBJ2-1
V gene: TRBV7-9
clone size: NA
CDR3 DNA: TGTGCCAGCAGCCCCGGGACAGGGGGGGGCAATGAGCAGTTCTTC
CDR3 protein: CASSPGTGGGNEQFF

CDR3 length: 14
D gene: TRBD1
J gene: TRBJ2-7
V gene: TRBV7-2
clone size: NA
CDR3 DNA: TGTGCCAGCAGTCCAGGGACAGACTCCTACGAGCAGTACTTC
CDR3 protein: CASSPGTDSYEQYF

CDR3 length: 16
D gene: TRBD1
J gene: TRBJ2-6
V gene: TRBV2
clone size: NA
CDR3 DNA: TGTGCCAGCAGAGAAGACAGGGCGGCGGGGGCCAACGTCCTGACTTTC
CDR3 protein: CASREDRAAGANVLTF

CDR3 length: 15
D gene: NA
J gene: TRBJ2-1
V gene: TRBV5-1
clone size: NA
CDR3 DNA: TGCGCCAGCAGCTGGCACGGGGGCTCCTACAATGAGCAGTTCTTC
CDR3 protein: CASSWHGGSYNEQFF

CDR3 length: 13
D gene: NA
J gene: TRBJ1-1
V gene: TRBV10-1
clone size: NA
CDR3 DNA: TGCGCCAGCAGTGACAGAGGCAGCCTTGAAGCTTTCTTT
CDR3 protein: CASSDRGSLEAFF

CDR3 length: 12
D gene: NA
J gene: TRBJ1-4
V gene: TRBV9
clone size: NA
CDR3 DNA: TGTGCCAGCAGCGCCGAGGGCGAAAAACTGTTTTTT
CDR3 protein: CASSAEGEKLFF

CDR3 length: 14
D gene: NA
J gene: TRBJ1-2
V gene: TRBV29-1
clone size: few
CDR3 DNA: TGCAGCGTTGAAGATCCCAGACAGTCCTATGGCTACACCTTC
CDR3 protein: CSVEDPRQSYGYTF

CDR3 length: 15
D gene: NA
J gene: TRBJ1-2
V gene: TRBV7-8
clone size: NA
CDR3 DNA: TGTGCCAGCAGCTCCGACGGGACAAAGCCCTATGGCTACACCTTC
CDR3 protein: CASSSDGTKPYGYTF